The source of this T cell receptor (beta chain) is a study of T cells in narcolepsy. Notes on the study in general: HCRT-specific and TRIB2-specific autoreactive clonotypes appeared among same-patient CSF and blood CD4+ clonotypes. Blood of same and different patients, but not healthy controls, reportedly held recurring autoreactive clonotypes. In some patient and control memory CD4+ samples, autoreactive clones were absent.

With respect to this clone: The target antigen is unknown.

The repertoire was sequenced with immunoSEQ multiplex PCR; TCRdb's copy has only in-frame clones and lacks some. The sample has about 40,000 clones, about 85% seen once. The CDR3 spans 16 residues. With V trimmed by 2 bases and J by 5 bases, 11 bases remained unmatched. Per the germline V gene, CDR1 is SGHRS and CDR2 is YFSETQ. This chain links TRBV5-1 with TRBJ2-5, with TRBD1 matching 8 bases. The TCR sequence derives from a human donor with narcolepsy. The sample comprised CD45RA- memory CD4+ T cells from PBMCs. CDR3 in amino acids: CASSFRRQGSGETQYF. In DNA, the CDR3 is TGCGCCAGCAGCTTCCGGCGACAGGGGAGCGGCGAGACCCAGTACTTC.